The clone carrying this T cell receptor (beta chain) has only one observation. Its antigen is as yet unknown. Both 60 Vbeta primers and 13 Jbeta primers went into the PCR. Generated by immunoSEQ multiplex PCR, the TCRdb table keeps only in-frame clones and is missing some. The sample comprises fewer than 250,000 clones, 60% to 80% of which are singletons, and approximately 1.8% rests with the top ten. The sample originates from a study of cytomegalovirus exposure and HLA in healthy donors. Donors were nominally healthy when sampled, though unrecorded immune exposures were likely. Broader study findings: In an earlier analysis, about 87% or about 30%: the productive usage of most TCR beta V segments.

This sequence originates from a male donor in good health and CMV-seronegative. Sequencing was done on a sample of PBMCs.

The CDR3 protein is CAISGQGDSHRDEQYF. The CDR3 DNA reads as TGTGCCATCAGTGGCCAGGGGGACAGTCACCGGGACGAGCAGTACTTC. This chain uses TRBV10-3 with TRBJ2-7; TRBD1 agrees at 7 bases. The CDR3 runs to 16 residues. Germline CDR1 and CDR2: ENHRY and SYGVKD. Trimming at V came to 4 bases and at J to 5 bases, leaving 14 bases not matched to a gene.